This TCR beta chain is from a study of blood T cell repertoires in COVID-19. Study information: The United States, Italy and Spain were the sources of the acute and convalescent COVID-19 samples.

The table came from immunoSEQ multiplex PCR; TCRdb's copy has only in-frame clones and leaves some out. The sample has fewer than 350,000 clones, around 90% seen once. The germline V gene has CDR1 SGHRS and CDR2 YFSETQ. With V trimmed by 6 bases and J by 2 bases, 11 bases remained unmatched. This CDR3 spans 16 amino acids. Enrolled through a virtual design, the participants were between about 18 and 100 years of age and came from roughly 22 US areas. Cohorts were assigned according to the clinical history that participants reported. Within 2 weeks of study entry, exposed participants had contacted a PCR-confirmed or clinician-diagnosed COVID-19 case.

The sequence was collected from a man aged 35 to 55 who had been exposed to COVID-19. The chain has TRBV5-1 and TRBJ2-7; TRBD2 agrees at 10 bases. The sample taken for sequencing was PBMCs or T cells enriched from blood (not recorded which). As DNA, the CDR3 is TGCGCCAGCACGAACAAATCTAGCGGGGGCACCTACGAGCAGTACTTC. This translates into CASTNKSSGGTYEQYF.